This entry is about one TCR beta chain. Its antigen remains unknown. Measured with immunoSEQ multiplex PCR; TCRdb has only the in-frame clones, and not every one. The repertoire holds fewer than 400,000 clones, with around nine tenths as singletons. The sample is drawn from a study of Ad26.COV2.S vaccination and SARS-CoV-2 variants. Overall study: Once or twice, 56 days apart, Ad26.COV2.S was delivered intramuscularly. Study-wide findings and caveats: Vaccinees reportedly had broad spike-specific CD8+ and CD4+ T cell responses.

Noted treatment: around 19 received Ad26.COV2.S at low or high dose, single or two shots; roughly 5 received placebo; per-sample allocation not given. Vaccine and placebo recipients were sampled on day 63 after the first injection. An adult of 18-55 years in Boston served as donor. Vaccination employed an Ad26 vector expressing the Wuhan-strain SARS-CoV-2 spike. V shed 1 base and J shed 3 bases, with 9 bases lying between them. There are 14 residues in the CDR3. The germline CDR1 and CDR2 sequences are SGHTA and FQGNSA. This sequence originates from a person aged 18-65 years who received the Ad26.COV2.S COVID-19 vaccine or a placebo. The V and J genes are TRBV7-2 and TRBJ1-2; D perhaps matches TRBD1 (5 bases). Specimen: peripheral blood, collected in a trial of Ad26.COV2.S vaccine versus placebo. The CDR3 DNA reads TGTGCCAGCAGCTTAGGCAGGGCGGACTATGGCTACACCTTC. The encoded protein is CASSLGRADYGYTF. The complete variable domain, with remaining parts taken from reference TRBV7-2 and TRBJ1-2, reads GAGVSQSPSNKVTEKGKDVELRCDPISGHTALYWYRQSLGQGLEFLIYFQGNSAPDKSGLPSDRFSAERTGGSVSTLTIQRTQQEDSAVYLCASSLGRADYGYTFGSGTRLTVV.